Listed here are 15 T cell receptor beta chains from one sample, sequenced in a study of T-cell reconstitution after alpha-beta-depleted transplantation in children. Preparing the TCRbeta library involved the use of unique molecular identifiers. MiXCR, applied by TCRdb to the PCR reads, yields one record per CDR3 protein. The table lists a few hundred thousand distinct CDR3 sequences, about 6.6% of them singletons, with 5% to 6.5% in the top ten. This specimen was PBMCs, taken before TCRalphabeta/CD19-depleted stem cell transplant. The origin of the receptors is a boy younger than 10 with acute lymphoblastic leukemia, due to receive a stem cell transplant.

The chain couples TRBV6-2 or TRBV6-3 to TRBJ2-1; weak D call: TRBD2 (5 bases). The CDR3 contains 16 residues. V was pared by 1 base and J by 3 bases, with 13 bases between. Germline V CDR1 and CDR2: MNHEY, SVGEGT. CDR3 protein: CASSYFVSGSYNEQFF. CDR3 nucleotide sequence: TGTGCCAGCAGTTACTTCGTATCGGGGAGCTACAATGAGCAGTTCTTC.

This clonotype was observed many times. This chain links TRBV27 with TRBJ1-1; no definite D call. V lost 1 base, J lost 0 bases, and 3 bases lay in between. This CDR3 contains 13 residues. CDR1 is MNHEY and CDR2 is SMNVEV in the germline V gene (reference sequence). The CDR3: CASSLFMNTEAFF. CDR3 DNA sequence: TGTGCCAGCAGTTTATTTATGAACACTGAAGCTTTCTTT.

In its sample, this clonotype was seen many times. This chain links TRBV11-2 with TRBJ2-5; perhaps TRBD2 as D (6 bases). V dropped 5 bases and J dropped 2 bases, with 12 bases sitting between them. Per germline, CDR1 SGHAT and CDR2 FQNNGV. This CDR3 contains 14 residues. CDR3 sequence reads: CASSARDFQETQYF. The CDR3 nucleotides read TGTGCCAGCAGCGCTCGGGACTTTCAAGAGACCCAGTACTTC. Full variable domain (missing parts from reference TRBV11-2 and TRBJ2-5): EAGVAQSPRYKIIEKRQSVAFWCNPISGHATLYWYQQILGQGPKLLIQFQNNGVVDDSQLPKDRFSAERLKGVDSTLKIQPAKLEDSAVYLCASSARDFQETQYFGPGTRLLVL.

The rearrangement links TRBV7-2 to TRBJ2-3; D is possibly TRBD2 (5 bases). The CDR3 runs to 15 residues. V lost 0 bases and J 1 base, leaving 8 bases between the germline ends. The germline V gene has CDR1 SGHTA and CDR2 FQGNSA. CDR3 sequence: CASSLAVSGTDTQYF. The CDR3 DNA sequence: TGTGCCAGCAGCTTAGCGGTTAGCGGCACAGATACGCAGTATTTT.

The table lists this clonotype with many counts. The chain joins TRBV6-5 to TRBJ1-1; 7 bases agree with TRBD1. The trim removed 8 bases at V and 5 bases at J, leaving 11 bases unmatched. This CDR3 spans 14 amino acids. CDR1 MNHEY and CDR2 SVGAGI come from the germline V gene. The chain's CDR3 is CASQRSTGETEAFF. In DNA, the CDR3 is TGTGCCAGCCAAAGATCTACAGGGGAAACTGAAGCTTTCTTT.

The CDR3 loop is CATSVGSPTDTQYF. The CDR3 DNA sequence: TGTGCCACCAGTGTGGGCAGCCCTACAGATACGCAGTATTTT. The rearrangement links TRBV24-1 to TRBJ2-3, with D unclear. Trimming removed 5 bases at V and 3 bases at J, with 11 bases between. This CDR3 comprises 14 residues. Germline loops: CDR1 KGHDR, CDR2 SFDVKD.

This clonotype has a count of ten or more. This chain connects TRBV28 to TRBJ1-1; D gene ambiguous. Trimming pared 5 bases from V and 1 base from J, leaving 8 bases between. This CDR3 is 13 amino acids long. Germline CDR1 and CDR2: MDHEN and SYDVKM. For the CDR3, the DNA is TGTGCCAGCAGTCGATCGGAGAACACTGAAGCTTTCTTT. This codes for CASSRSENTEAFF.

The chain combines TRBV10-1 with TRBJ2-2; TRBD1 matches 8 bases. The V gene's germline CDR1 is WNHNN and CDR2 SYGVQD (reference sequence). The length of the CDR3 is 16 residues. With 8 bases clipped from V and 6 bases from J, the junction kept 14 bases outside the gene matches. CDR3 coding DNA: TGCGCCAGCGTCCCGGGGCAGGGGGCGGTTGCCGGGGAGCTGTTTTTT. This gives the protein CASVPGQGAVAGELFF.

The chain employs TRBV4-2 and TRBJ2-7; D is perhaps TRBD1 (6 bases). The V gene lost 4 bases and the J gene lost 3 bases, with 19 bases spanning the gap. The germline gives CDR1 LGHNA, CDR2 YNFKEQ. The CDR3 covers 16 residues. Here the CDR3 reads CASSPGTRGSYYEQYF. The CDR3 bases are TGTGCCAGCAGCCCTGGGACACGAGGTTCATACTACGAGCAGTACTTC.

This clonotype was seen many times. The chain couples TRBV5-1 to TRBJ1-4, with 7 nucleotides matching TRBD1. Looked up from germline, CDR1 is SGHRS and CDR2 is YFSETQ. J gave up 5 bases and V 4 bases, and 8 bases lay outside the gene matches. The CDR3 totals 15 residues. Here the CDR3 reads CASSPRDSSNEKLFF. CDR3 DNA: TGCGCCAGCAGCCCCCGGGACAGCTCCAATGAAAAACTGTTTTTT.

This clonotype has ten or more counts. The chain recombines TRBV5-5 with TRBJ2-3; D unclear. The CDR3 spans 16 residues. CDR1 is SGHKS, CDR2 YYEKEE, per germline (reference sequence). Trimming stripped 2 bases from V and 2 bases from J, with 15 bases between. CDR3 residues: CASSLVTARATDTQYF. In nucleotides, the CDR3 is TGTGCCAGCAGCTTAGTAACAGCGCGTGCCACAGATACGCAGTATTTT.

The CDR3 protein is CASKVPGSYEQYF. In DNA, the CDR3 is TGTGCCAGCAAAGTGCCAGGCTCCTACGAGCAGTACTTC. This chain joins TRBV2 and TRBJ2-7; D is undetermined. CDR3 length equals 13 residues. Germline CDR1 reads SNHLY; CDR2 reads FYNNEI. Trimming removed 7 bases at V and 0 bases at J, with 10 bases between.

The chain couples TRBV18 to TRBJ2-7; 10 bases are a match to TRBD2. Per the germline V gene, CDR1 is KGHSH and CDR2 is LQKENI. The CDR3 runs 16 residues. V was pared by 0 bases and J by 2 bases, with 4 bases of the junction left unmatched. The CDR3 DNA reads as TGTGCCAGCTCACCACCGATAGCGGGAGGTACCTACGAGCAGTACTTC. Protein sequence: CASSPPIAGGTYEQYF.

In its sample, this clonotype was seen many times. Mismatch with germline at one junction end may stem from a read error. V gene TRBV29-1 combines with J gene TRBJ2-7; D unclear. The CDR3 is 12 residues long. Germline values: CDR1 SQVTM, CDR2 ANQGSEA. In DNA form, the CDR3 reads TGCAGCGCTGAAGGACGAACCTACGAGCAGTACTTC. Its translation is CSAEGRTYEQYF.

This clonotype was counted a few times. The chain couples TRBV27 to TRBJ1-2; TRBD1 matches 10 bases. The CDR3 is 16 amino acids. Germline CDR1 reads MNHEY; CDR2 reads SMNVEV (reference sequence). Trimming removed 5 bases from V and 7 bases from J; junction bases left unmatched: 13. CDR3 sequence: CASSKLPGQGTGGYTF. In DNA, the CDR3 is TGTGCCAGCAGTAAGCTACCGGGACAGGGGACGGGTGGCTACACCTTC.